Listed here are 5 T cell receptor beta chains from one sample, sequenced in a study of control samples from healthy donors and cancer patients. The repertoire was sequenced with immunoSEQ multiplex PCR; TCRdb's copy has only in-frame clones and lacks some. Of roughly 140,000 clones listed, about 89% were seen once; the top ten hold about 4.9%. Sequencing input: blood. These receptors all stem from a man younger than 40 in good health.

This clone occurred once. The chain carries TRBV19 and TRBJ1-5; D is uncertain. Germline V gives CDR1 LNHDA, CDR2 SQIVND (reference sequence). The CDR3 sequence is 13 residues long. Trimming cost V 3 bases and J 7 bases, with 10 bases left between them. The chain's CDR3 is CASSIATRQPQHF. CDR3 nucleotides: TGTGCCAGTAGTATCGCCACGCGACAGCCCCAGCATTTT.

The chain is built from TRBV9 and TRBJ1-1, with TRBD1 as a possible D gene (5 bases). V dropped 4 bases and J dropped 9 bases, with 19 bases sitting between them. Germline CDR1 is SGDLS and CDR2 is YYNGEE. The CDR3 covers 14 residues. CDR3 nucleotides: TGTGCCAGCAGCTCCTCCCAGGGTTCCCCCAAAGCTTTCTTT. Its translation is CASSSSQGSPKAFF. Complete variable domain (other parts from reference TRBV9 and TRBJ1-1): DSGVTQTPKHLITATGQRVTLRCSPRSGDLSVYWYQQSLDQGLQFLIQYYNGEERAKGNILERFSAQQFPDLHSELNLSSLELGDSALYFCASSSSQGSPKAFFGQGTRLTVV.

V gene TRBV9 combines with J gene TRBJ2-3, with D perhaps TRBD2 (6 bases). Germline CDR1 and CDR2: SGDLS and YYNGEE. The CDR3 has 14 residues. V lost 0 bases, J lost 6 bases, and 11 bases lay in between. CDR3 DNA sequence: TGTGCCAGCAGCGTAGTCGGGAGTCGTGATACGCAGTATTTT. Amino acid sequence: CASSVVGSRDTQYF.

The J gene is TRBJ2-1, the V gene TRBV24-1; D is ambiguous. CDR3 length: 16 amino acids. From germline, CDR1 is KGHDR and CDR2 SFDVKD. V was clipped by 5 bases and J by 0 bases, with 13 bases between them. For the CDR3, the DNA is TGTGCCACCAGTGTGAGTGGCAGAAGCTCCTACAATGAGCAGTTCTTC. It specifies CATSVSGRSSYNEQFF.

V and J are TRBV9 and TRBJ2-1; 8 bases line up with TRBD2. Germline CDR1 and CDR2: SGDLS and YYNGEE. The CDR3 length is 16 residues. After removal of 0 bases from V and 7 bases from J, the junction contained 9 bases not matched to a gene. The CDR3 nucleotides are TGTGCCAGCAGCGTAGGGTCGAGCGGGGGCCGGAATGAGCAGTTCTTC. Residues: CASSVGSSGGRNEQFF.